Only a few counts were recorded for the clone carrying this T cell receptor beta chain. Treatment: oral pan-JAK inhibitor, 5-10 mg twice daily. This sample is drawn from a study of CD8+ T cells in alopecia areata. Once RNA had been extracted, it was reverse transcribed into cDNA to act as the sequencing template. Data came from immunoSEQ multiplex PCR; TCRdb stores just in-frame clones and leaves some out. Among some 220,000 clones listed, more than 45% were seen once. Source: CD4+ T cells sorted from blood, taken at week 4, from a patient treated with tofacitinib. The sequence was obtained from a human donor with alopecia areata.

In DNA form, the CDR3 reads TGCAGCGTTGAAAAGGGTTACAATGAGCAGTTCTTC. Translation gives CSVEKGYNEQFF. The chain uses TRBV29-1 and TRBJ2-1; the D is unclear. The CDR3 contains 12 residues. V dropped 2 bases and J dropped 4 bases, with 6 bases sitting between them. CDR1 and CDR2 (germline): SQVTM, ANQGSEA.